The 23 T cell receptor beta chains given below trace back to one sample, sequenced in a study of identical twins. TCRdb re-called the 5' RACE reads with MiXCR, one entry per CDR3 protein. This table has about 240,000 distinct CDR3 sequences, more than 9.5% appearing once. Separately, the same data were catalogued under a study of yellow fever vaccine responses in identical twins.

The sample comprised memory (CD45RO+) T cells sorted from blood. These receptors all stem from a woman aged 18-35 years in good health.

This clonotype has more than one count but fewer than ten. The chain has TRBV28 and TRBJ2-7; D may be TRBD1 (6 bases). V was shortened by 1 base and J by 3 bases, with 13 bases between the two germline ends. This CDR3 has 15 residues. Per the germline V gene, CDR1 is MDHEN and CDR2 is SYDVKM. The CDR3 DNA follows: TGTGCCAGCAGTTTATCAGGGGTAGGTAACTACGAGCAGTACTTC. Residues: CASSLSGVGNYEQYF.

The chain has TRBV6-2 or TRBV6-3 and TRBJ2-2, with 9 bases identical to TRBD2. V shed 5 bases, J shed 0 bases, and the junction held 7 bases outside the gene matches. This CDR3 comprises 17 residues. The V gene's germline CDR1 is MNHEY and CDR2 SVGEGT. CDR3 sequence reads: CASSGGREISNTGELFF. CDR3 DNA: TGTGCCAGCAGTGGCGGGAGGGAGATTTCGAACACCGGGGAGCTGTTTTTT.

This clonotype was detected many times. This chain links TRBV4-2 with TRBJ1-1; D gene uncertain. The CDR3 spans 14 residues. Germline V gene lookup returns CDR1 LGHNA and CDR2 YNFKEQ. Trimming shortened V by 0 bases and J by 1 base, and 6 bases separated the two germline ends. The chain's CDR3 is CASSQERWNTEAFF. Written as DNA, the CDR3 is TGTGCCAGCAGCCAAGAACGTTGGAACACTGAAGCTTTCTTT.

This clonotype occurred a few times. The chain carries TRBV6-6 and TRBJ2-3; 7 bases line up with TRBD1. Germline V gene data show CDR1 as MNHNY and CDR2 as SVGAGI (reference sequence). The J segment lost 14 bases and the V segment lost 2 bases, leaving 10 bases of the junction unmatched. This CDR3 has 13 residues. The CDR3 DNA reads TGTGCCAGCAGTTACGACCGGGACAGTCAGTGGTATTTT. As protein: CASSYDRDSQWYF.

This clonotype was picked up many times. The chain couples TRBV5-1 to TRBJ1-5; TRBD1 might be the D (5 bases). Germline CDR1 reads SGHRS; CDR2 reads YFSETQ. V shed 4 bases and J shed 2 bases, with 10 bases lying between them. The CDR3 has 14 residues. This CDR3 is CASSPGSGNQPQHF. The CDR3 nucleotides read TGCGCCAGCAGCCCAGGGAGTGGCAATCAGCCCCAGCATTTT.

The J gene is TRBJ2-7, the V gene TRBV4-1; TRBD2 agrees at 9 bases. V lost 0 bases, J lost 3 bases, and 3 bases stayed unmatched. The CDR3 totals 15 residues. CDR1 and CDR2 from the germline V gene are MGHRA and YSYEKL. The CDR3 region has the DNA TGCGCCAGCAGCCAAGATAGCGGGGGAGACTACGAGCAGTACTTC. This translates into CASSQDSGGDYEQYF.

This clonotype has more than one count but fewer than ten. CDR3 nucleotide sequence: TGCAGTGCTTCCGGGACGTCTGACACTGAAGCTTTCTTT. Translating it yields CSASGTSDTEAFF. V and J are TRBV20-1 and TRBJ1-1, with D possibly matching TRBD1 (5 bases). Germline CDR1 and CDR2: DFQATT and SNEGSKA (reference sequence). Trimming left V 5 bases short and J 3 bases short, with 13 bases between. The CDR3 spans 13 residues.

This chain connects TRBV6-5 to TRBJ2-3; 9 nucleotides align to TRBD2. V gave up 2 bases and J gave up 0 bases; unmatched junction bases: 9. CDR3 length: 18 residues. Per the germline V gene, CDR1 is MNHEY and CDR2 is SVGAGI. This chain's CDR3 is CASSYPSRLADSTDTQYF. The CDR3, as DNA: TGTGCCAGCAGTTACCCGTCACGACTAGCGGATAGCACAGATACGCAGTATTTT.

V usage is TRBV30 and J usage is TRBJ2-1; D unclear. CDR1 GTSNPN and CDR2 SVGIG come from the germline V gene (reference sequence). There are 15 residues in the CDR3. Trimming stripped 2 bases from V and 0 bases from J, with 11 bases between. CDR3 amino acids: CAWSYTSYSYNEQFF. The DNA for the CDR3 is TGTGCCTGGAGTTATACTTCCTACTCCTACAATGAGCAGTTCTTC.

The chain carries TRBV7-9 and TRBJ2-7, with a tentative D call TRBD2 (7 bases). V dropped 1 base and J dropped 7 bases, with 20 bases sitting between them. Germline V gene data show CDR1 as SEHNR and CDR2 as FQNEAQ (reference sequence). The CDR3 is 16 amino acids. CDR3 sequence reads: CASSLVPRGAPTEQYF. The CDR3 DNA reads as TGTGCCAGCAGCTTAGTGCCCCGGGGGGCACCTACGGAGCAGTACTTC.

The chain employs TRBV12-3 or TRBV12-4 and TRBJ2-1; 11 nucleotides align to TRBD2. V dropped 3 bases and J dropped 5; count of bases not matched to a gene: 9. The CDR3 sequence is 17 residues long. CDR3 in DNA: TGTGCCAGCAGTTTTACTAGCGGGAGCATTCTAAACAATGAGCAGTTCTTC. Translated: CASSFTSGSILNNEQFF.

A few counts support this clonotype. A read error may produce the germline difference seen at one junction end. The chain is built from TRBV7-7 and TRBJ2-2, with D tentatively TRBD1 or TRBD2 (5 bases each). The germline CDR1 and CDR2 sequences are SSHAT and FNYEAQ (reference sequence). The CDR3 contains 15 residues. The CDR3 region has the DNA TGTGCTAGCAGCTTTGGGACGGATTACACCGGGGAGCTGTTTTTT. This translates into CASSFGTDYTGELFF.

This clonotype has just a few counts. V gene TRBV6-2 or TRBV6-3 combines with J gene TRBJ2-3, with 9 bases lining up with TRBD1. Trimming cost V 6 bases and J 3 bases; bases outside gene matches: 7. CDR1 and CDR2 from the germline V gene are MNHEY and SVGEGT. CDR3 length: 15 amino acids. CDR3 sequence: CASSRWTGVTDTQYF. The CDR3 coding sequence is TGTGCCAGCAGCCGCTGGACAGGGGTGACAGATACGCAGTATTTT.

This rearrangement joins TRBV20-1 to TRBJ1-6; no clear D. Germline V gene sequence: CDR1 DFQATT, CDR2 SNEGSKA (reference sequence). The CDR3 is made up of 14 amino acids. V lost 5 bases and J 6 bases, leaving 14 bases between the germline ends. The CDR3 nucleotides read TGCAGTGCTGGGGTCGGAGCTCCTAATTCACCCCTCCACTTT. This translates into CSAGVGAPNSPLHF.

This chain joins TRBV6-2 or TRBV6-3 and TRBJ2-7; D might be TRBD2 (6 bases). V shed 4 bases and J shed 4 bases, with 20 bases lying between them. This CDR3 is built from 16 residues. Per the germline V gene, CDR1 is MNHEY and CDR2 is SVGEGT. CDR3 in DNA: TGTGCCAGCAGTTCACTCAAGCTAGCGAATGATTACGAGCAGTACTTC. Translated: CASSSLKLANDYEQYF.

This chain links TRBV3-1 with TRBJ2-3; 7 positions match TRBD2. The CDR3 is 18 residues long. From germline, CDR1 is LGHDT and CDR2 YNNKEL (reference sequence). V lost 0 bases to trimming and J lost 6 bases; unmatched junction nucleotides: 15. The CDR3 sequence is CASSQDAFGSGEGDTQYF. DNA of the CDR3: TGTGCCAGCAGCCAAGATGCGTTCGGAAGCGGGGAGGGGGATACGCAGTATTTT.

This clonotype was seen a handful of times. This chain links TRBV5-1 with TRBJ1-1; D not resolved. CDR1 SGHRS and CDR2 YFSETQ come from the germline V gene. The CDR3 totals 13 residues. The V gene lost 4 bases and the J gene lost 0 bases, with 7 bases spanning the gap. DNA of the CDR3: TGCGCCAGCAGCCCAGTCTTGAACACTGAAGCTTTCTTT. Translating it yields CASSPVLNTEAFF.

This clonotype was picked up a small number of times. This CDR3 is CASSGSPNEKLFF. CDR3 DNA: TGTGCCAGCAGCGGGAGCCCCAATGAAAAACTGTTTTTT. The chain joins TRBV28 to TRBJ1-4; no definite D call. This CDR3 contains 13 residues. Trimming removed 6 bases at V and 5 bases at J, with 10 bases between. Germline values: CDR1 MDHEN, CDR2 SYDVKM.

This clonotype has at least ten counts. This chain joins TRBV12-3 or TRBV12-4 and TRBJ2-3; D is possibly TRBD1 (6 bases). Trimming stripped 7 bases from V and 0 bases from J, with 11 bases between. The CDR3 covers 14 residues. The CDR3 coding sequence is TGTGCCAGCACCAAACAGGGTAGCACAGATACGCAGTATTTT. Protein: CASTKQGSTDTQYF.

In its sample, this clonotype was seen many times. V is TRBV24-1 and J is TRBJ2-3; perhaps TRBD1 as D (6 bases). CDR1 KGHDR and CDR2 SFDVKD come from the germline V gene. The V end was cut by 0 bases, the J end by 2 bases, with 8 bases between. The CDR3 is 15 amino acids. This CDR3 reads CATSDLTGNTDTQYF. In nucleotides, the CDR3 is TGTGCCACCAGTGATTTGACAGGGAACACAGATACGCAGTATTTT.

The gene calls are TRBV12-3 or TRBV12-4 and TRBJ2-5; 8 bases are shared with TRBD2. V was clipped by 4 bases and J by 2 bases; unmatched bases: 3. The CDR3 length is 14 residues. For the CDR3, the DNA is TGTGCCAGCAGTTCGCGGGGGGCACAAGAGACCCAGTACTTC. This sequence encodes CASSSRGAQETQYF.

The rearrangement links TRBV6-1 to TRBJ2-1; weak D call: TRBD2 (5 bases). V lost 10 bases and J lost 1, with 14 bases in between. CDR3 size: 14 residues. CDR1 and CDR2 from the germline V gene are MNHNS and SASEGT. The chain's CDR3 is CATKRGYSYNEQFF. In DNA form, the CDR3 reads TGTGCCACCAAACGCGGGTATTCCTACAATGAGCAGTTCTTC.

This clonotype was found a few times. The chain uses TRBV7-9 and TRBJ2-1, with 11 bases matching TRBD1. CDR3 length equals 13 residues. Per germline, CDR1 SEHNR and CDR2 FQNEAQ (reference sequence). V dropped 4 bases and J dropped 15; count of bases not matched to a gene: 8. The CDR3 here is CASSSRDRGWGFF. DNA of the CDR3: TGTGCCAGCAGCTCCCGGGACAGGGGGTGGGGGTTCTTC.